A few counts support the clone carrying this TCR beta chain. Its antigen is still unknown. The record originates from a study of regulatory T cells in long-lasting Graves disease. Study conclusions and caveats: Persistent Graves' patients possessed reduced TCR diversity relative to recently diagnosed ones. Results may be inaccurate due to the small sample size.

J gave up 3 bases and V 6 bases, and 7 bases lay outside the gene matches. Germline V lookup: CDR1 MNHEY, CDR2 SVGEGT. This CDR3 is 15 amino acids long. Time point noted: persistent/refractory GD, antithyroid drugs over 5 years with positive TRAb. PBMC RNA served as the TCR library source. EDTA tubes received nine milliliters of collected peripheral blood. Combining iRepertoire HTBI primers with Arm-PCR of CDR3 regions, the authors built TCR beta libraries. One entry per CDR3 protein, called by TCRdb with MiXCR from the multiplex PCR reads. The sample holds about 660,000 distinct CDR3 sequences, 25% to 30% seen once.

The material was peripheral blood mononuclear cells (PBMCs), obtained when the disease was refractory, from a patient treated with antithyroid drugs. The chain recombines TRBV6-2 or TRBV6-3 with TRBJ1-5, with 8 bases matching TRBD1. This receptor was identified in a female donor with Graves disease. The CDR3 DNA follows: TGTGCCAGCAGGTCGTTGACAGGGGCCAATCAGCCCCAGCATTTT. It specifies CASRSLTGANQPQHF.